This entry describes one TCR beta chain. These data originate in a study of control samples from healthy donors and cancer patients. Assay used: immunoSEQ multiplex PCR; TCRdb lists only in-frame clones, some missing. The repertoire consists of about 140,000 clones, with roughly 92% occurring once and the leading ten covering about 11%. CDR1 is MNHNY and CDR2 is SVGAGI in the germline V gene (reference sequence). There are 12 residues in the CDR3. V was shortened by 0 bases and J by 8 bases, with 6 bases between the two germline ends. Sequenced material: blood. The chain joins TRBV6-6 to TRBJ2-3, with a weak D call TRBD2 (6 bases). This TCR was sampled from a man under 40 in good health. CDR3 nucleotide sequence: TGTGCCAGCAGTTACTCGGGGGGTACGCAGTATTTT. Its translation is CASSYSGGTQYF.